What follows are 8 T cell receptor beta chains derived from one specimen sequenced in a study of blood T cell repertoires in COVID-19. Clones were sequenced by immunoSEQ multiplex PCR, and TCRdb holds only the in-frame ones, with some missing. The sample comprises about 89,000 clones, more than 60% of which are singletons, and roughly 50% rests with the top ten. The sample consisted of peripheral blood. The receptors come from a human donor in a cohort sampled during active COVID-19.

The CDR3 sequence is CSVEGLLPPVGSYNEQFF. The CDR3 nucleotides are TGCAGCGTTGAAGGACTTCTTCCTCCAGTTGGCTCTTACAATGAGCAGTTCTTC. The genes are TRBV29-1 and TRBJ2-1; no reliable D call. CDR1 and CDR2 from the germline V gene are SQVTM and ANQGSEA. This CDR3 is built from 18 residues. The ends were cut back, 1 base at V and 4 bases at J, with 23 bases in the middle.

V is TRBV6-5 and J is TRBJ2-1; 7 nucleotides align to TRBD2. The CDR3 has 15 residues. Germline V gene sequence: CDR1 MNHEY, CDR2 SVGAGI. Germline trimming cut 1 base from V and 0 bases from J; bases unmatched to any gene: 0. As DNA, the CDR3 is TGTGCCAGCAGTTACTGGGAGGGCTCCTACAATGAGCAGTTCTTC. Translating gives CASSYWEGSYNEQFF.

V usage is TRBV7-2 and J usage is TRBJ2-3, with 10 positions matching TRBD2. CDR3 length: 17 amino acids. V was clipped by 4 bases and J by 11 bases; unmatched bases: 18. From germline, CDR1 is SGHTA and CDR2 FQGNSA. The CDR3 nucleotides read TGTGCCAGCAGCTCGGGGAGGCTAGCGGGAGAAGGCTATGGGCAGTATTTT. Residues: CASSSGRLAGEGYGQYF.

This clone was counted once. The V call is TRBV9, the J call TRBJ2-5; 8 bases match TRBD2. Looked up from germline, CDR1 is SGDLS and CDR2 is YYNGEE. The V and J ends lost 0 bases and 5 bases, in that order; junction bases with no gene match: 9. The CDR3 length is 16 residues. The CDR3 DNA sequence: TGTGCCAGCAGCGTAGACGGGAGCGGGGGCCTGGAGACCCAGTACTTC. Residues: CASSVDGSGGLETQYF.

This clone occurred a few times. This chain joins TRBV6-4 and TRBJ2-1; TRBD2 agrees at 11 bases. The CDR3 has 14 amino acids. The germline gives CDR1 MRHNA, CDR2 SNTAGT. V lost 2 bases, J lost 14 bases, and 8 bases stayed unmatched. The CDR3 reads CASSDETGLAAKFF. CDR3 coding DNA: TGTGCCAGCAGTGACGAAACGGGACTAGCGGCAAAGTTCTTC.

This chain uses TRBV5-1 with TRBJ2-7; 7 bases are shared with TRBD1. The CDR3 loop spans 13 amino acids. Germline V gives CDR1 SGHRS, CDR2 YFSETQ. J gave up 2 bases and V 2 bases, and 1 base lay outside the gene matches. CDR3 DNA sequence: TGCGCCAGCAGCTTCGACAGGGCCTACGAGCAGTACTTC. Its protein is CASSFDRAYEQYF.

The rearrangement joins TRBV15 to TRBJ1-2, with TRBD1 matching over 9 bases. Germline lookup yields CDR1 LNHNV and CDR2 YYDKDF (reference sequence). The CDR3 consists of 15 residues. The J segment lost 2 bases and the V segment lost 3 bases, leaving 4 bases of the junction unmatched. The CDR3, as DNA: TGTGCCACCAGCAGCCGGGACAGGGCAAACTATGGCTACACCTTC. This codes for CATSSRDRANYGYTF. The whole variable domain, filled in from reference TRBV15 and TRBJ1-2, reads DAMVIQNPRYQVTQFGKPVTLSCSQTLNHNVMYWYQQKSSQAPKLLFHYYDKDFNNEADTPDNFQSRRPNTSFCFLDIRSPGLGDTAMYLCATSSRDRANYGYTFGSGTRLTVV.

This rearrangement joins TRBV28 to TRBJ2-3; D not certain. The CDR3 has 13 amino acids. The V end lost 6 bases, the J end lost 3 bases, and 10 bases lay between the germline ends. Germline V CDR1 and CDR2: MDHEN, SYDVKM. CDR3 in DNA: TGTGCCAGCAGGAGTCCGTCGACAGATACGCAGTATTTT. It encodes CASRSPSTDTQYF. The full variable domain, with the rest looked up from reference TRBV28 and TRBJ2-3, is DVKVTQSSRYLVKRTGEKVFLECVQDMDHENMFWYRQDPGLGLRLIYFSYDVKMKEKGDIPEGYSVSREKKERFSLILESASTNQTSMYLCASRSPSTDTQYFGPGTRLTVL.